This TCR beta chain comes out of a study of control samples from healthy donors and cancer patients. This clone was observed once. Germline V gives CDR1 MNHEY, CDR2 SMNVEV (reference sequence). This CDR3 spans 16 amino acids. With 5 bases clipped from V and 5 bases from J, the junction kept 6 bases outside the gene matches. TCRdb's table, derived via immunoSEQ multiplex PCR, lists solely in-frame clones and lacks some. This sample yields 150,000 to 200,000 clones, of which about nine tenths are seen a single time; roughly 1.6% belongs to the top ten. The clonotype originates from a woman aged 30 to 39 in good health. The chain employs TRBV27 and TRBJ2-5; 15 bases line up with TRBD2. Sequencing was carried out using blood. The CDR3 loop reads CASSLRTSGGAETQYF. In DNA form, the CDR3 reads TGTGCCAGCAGTCTCCGGACTAGCGGGGGGGCGGAGACCCAGTACTTC.